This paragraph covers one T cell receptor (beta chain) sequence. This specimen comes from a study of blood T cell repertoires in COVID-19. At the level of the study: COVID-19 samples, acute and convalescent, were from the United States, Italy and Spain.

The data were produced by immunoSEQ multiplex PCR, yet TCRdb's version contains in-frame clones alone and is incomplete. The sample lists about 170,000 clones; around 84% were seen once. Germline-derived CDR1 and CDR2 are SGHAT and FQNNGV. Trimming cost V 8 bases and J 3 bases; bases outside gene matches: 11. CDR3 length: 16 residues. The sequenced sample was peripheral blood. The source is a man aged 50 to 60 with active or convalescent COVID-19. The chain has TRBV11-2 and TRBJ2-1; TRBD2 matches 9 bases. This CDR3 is CASARSGSVGYNEQFF. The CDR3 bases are TGTGCCAGCGCCCGTAGCGGGAGTGTCGGCTACAATGAGCAGTTCTTC. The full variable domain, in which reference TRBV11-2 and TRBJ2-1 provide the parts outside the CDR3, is EAGVAQSPRYKIIEKRQSVAFWCNPISGHATLYWYQQILGQGPKLLIQFQNNGVVDDSQLPKDRFSAERLKGVDSTLKIQPAKLEDSAVYLCASARSGSVGYNEQFFGPGTRLTVL.